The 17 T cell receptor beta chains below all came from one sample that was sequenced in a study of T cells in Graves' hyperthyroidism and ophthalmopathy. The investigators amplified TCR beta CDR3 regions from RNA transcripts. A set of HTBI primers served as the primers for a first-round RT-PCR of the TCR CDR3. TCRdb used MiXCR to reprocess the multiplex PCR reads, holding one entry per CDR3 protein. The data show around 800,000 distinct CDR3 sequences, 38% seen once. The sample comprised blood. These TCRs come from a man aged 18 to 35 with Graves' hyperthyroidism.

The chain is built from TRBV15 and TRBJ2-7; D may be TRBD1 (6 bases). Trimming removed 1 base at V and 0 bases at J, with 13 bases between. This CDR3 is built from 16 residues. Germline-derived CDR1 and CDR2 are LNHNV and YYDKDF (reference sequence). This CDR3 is CATSRGPGEASYEQYF. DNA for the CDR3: TGTGCCACCAGCAGAGGTCCAGGGGAAGCCTCCTACGAGCAGTACTTC.

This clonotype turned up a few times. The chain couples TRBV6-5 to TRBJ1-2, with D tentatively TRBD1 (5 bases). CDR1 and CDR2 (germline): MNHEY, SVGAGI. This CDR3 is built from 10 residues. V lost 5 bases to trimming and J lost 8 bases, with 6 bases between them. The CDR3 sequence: CASSQGGYTF. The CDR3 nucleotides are TGTGCCAGCAGTCAGGGAGGCTACACCTTC.

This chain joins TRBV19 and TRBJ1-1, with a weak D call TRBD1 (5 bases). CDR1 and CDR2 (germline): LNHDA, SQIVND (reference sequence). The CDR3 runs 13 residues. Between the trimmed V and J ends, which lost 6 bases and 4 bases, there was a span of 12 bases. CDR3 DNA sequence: TGTGCCAGTAGCCCCATCGGGGCCACTGAAGCTTTCTTT. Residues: CASSPIGATEAFF.

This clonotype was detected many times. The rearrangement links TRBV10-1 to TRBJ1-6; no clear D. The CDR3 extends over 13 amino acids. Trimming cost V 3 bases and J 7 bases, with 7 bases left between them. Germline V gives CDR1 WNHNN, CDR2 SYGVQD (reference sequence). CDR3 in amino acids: CASSDGGNSPLHF. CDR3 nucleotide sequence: TGCGCCAGCAGTGACGGCGGGAATTCACCCCTCCACTTT.

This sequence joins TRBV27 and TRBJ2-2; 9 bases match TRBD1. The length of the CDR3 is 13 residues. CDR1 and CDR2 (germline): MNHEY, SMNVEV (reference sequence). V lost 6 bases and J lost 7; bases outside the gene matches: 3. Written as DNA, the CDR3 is TGTGCCAGCAGACGGACAGGGGTCGGGGAGCTGTTTTTT. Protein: CASRRTGVGELFF.

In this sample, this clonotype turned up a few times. CDR3 in DNA: TGTGCTAGTGGGGAGACACTCAACTATGGCTACACCTTC. It encodes CASGETLNYGYTF. V is TRBV12-5 and J is TRBJ1-2; no clear D. The germline V and J ends were trimmed by 6 bases and 2 bases, with 10 bases remaining between them. CDR3 length equals 13 residues. CDR1 and CDR2 from the germline V gene are LGHNT and FRNRAP.

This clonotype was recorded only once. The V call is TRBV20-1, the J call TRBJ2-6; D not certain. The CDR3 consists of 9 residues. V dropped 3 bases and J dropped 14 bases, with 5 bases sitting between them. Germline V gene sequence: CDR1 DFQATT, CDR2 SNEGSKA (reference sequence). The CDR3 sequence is CSASHILTF. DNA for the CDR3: TGCAGTGCTAGCCACATCCTGACTTTC.

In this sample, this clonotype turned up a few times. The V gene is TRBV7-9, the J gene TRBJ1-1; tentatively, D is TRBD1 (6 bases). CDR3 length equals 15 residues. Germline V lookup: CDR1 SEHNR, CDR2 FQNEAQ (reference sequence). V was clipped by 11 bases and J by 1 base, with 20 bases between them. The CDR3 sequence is CALRGAGQANTEAFF. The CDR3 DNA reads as TGTGCCCTTAGGGGGGCGGGACAAGCGAACACTGAAGCTTTCTTT.

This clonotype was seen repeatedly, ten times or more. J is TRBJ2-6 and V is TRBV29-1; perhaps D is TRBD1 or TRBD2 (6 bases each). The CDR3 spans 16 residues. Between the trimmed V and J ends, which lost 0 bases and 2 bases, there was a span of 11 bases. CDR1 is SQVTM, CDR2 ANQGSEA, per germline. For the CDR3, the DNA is TGCAGCGTTGAAGATTGGGGGGCGGCTGGGGCCAACGTCCTGACTTTC. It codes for CSVEDWGAAGANVLTF.

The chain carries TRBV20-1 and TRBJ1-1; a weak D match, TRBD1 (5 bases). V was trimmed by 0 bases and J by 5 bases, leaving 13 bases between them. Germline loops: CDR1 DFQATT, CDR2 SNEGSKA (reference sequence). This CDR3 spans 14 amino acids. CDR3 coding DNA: TGCAGTGCTAGAGACTCCGCAGGGAAGACTGAAGCTTTCTTT. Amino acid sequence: CSARDSAGKTEAFF.

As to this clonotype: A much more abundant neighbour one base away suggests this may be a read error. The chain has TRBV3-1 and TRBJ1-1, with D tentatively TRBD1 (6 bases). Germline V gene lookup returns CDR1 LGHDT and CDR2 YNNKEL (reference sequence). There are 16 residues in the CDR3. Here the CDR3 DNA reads TGTGCCGGCAGCCATGGCAGGGGTCAGGCGAACACTGAAGCTTTCTTT. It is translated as CAGSHGRGQANTEAFF.

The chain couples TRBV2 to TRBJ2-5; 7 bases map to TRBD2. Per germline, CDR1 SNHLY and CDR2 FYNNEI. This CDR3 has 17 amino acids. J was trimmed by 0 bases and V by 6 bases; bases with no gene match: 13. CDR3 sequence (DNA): TGTGCCAGCAGCACCGCGGGGGTAACAAGGTACCAAGAGACCCAGTACTTC. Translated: CASSTAGVTRYQETQYF.

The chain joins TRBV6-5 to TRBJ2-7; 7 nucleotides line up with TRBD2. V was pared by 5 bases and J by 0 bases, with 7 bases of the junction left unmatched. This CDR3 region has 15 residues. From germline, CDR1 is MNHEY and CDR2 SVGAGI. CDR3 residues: CASSEALADSYEQYF. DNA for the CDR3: TGTGCCAGCAGTGAAGCGCTAGCGGACTCCTACGAGCAGTACTTC.

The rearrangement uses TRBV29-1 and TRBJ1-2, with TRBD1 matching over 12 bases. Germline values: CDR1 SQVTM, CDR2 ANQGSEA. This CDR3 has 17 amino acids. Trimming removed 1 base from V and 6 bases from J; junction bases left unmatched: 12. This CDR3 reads CSVEGVGDRGRLDGYTF. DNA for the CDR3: TGCAGCGTTGAAGGCGTCGGGGACAGGGGGCGCCTGGATGGCTACACCTTC.

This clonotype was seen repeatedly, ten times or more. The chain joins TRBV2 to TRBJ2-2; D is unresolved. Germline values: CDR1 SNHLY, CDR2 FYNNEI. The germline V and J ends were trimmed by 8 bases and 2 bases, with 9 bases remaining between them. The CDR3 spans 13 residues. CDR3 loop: CASLKGNTGELFF. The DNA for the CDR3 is TGTGCCAGCCTGAAAGGCAACACCGGGGAGCTGTTTTTT.

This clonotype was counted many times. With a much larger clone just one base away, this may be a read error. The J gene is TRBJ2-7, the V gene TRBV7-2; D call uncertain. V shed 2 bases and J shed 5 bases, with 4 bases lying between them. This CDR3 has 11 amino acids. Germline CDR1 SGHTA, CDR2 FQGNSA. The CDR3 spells CASSLWDEQYF. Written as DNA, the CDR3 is TGTGCCAGCAGCTTATGGGACGAGCAGTACTTC.

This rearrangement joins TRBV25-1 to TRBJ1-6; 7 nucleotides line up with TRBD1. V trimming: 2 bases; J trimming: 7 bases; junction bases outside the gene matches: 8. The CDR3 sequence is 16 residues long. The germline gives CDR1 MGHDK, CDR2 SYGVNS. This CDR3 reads CASSEQRQGGNSPLHF. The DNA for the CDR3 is TGTGCCAGCAGTGAACAGCGACAGGGAGGCAATTCACCCCTCCACTTT. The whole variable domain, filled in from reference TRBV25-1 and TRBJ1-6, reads EADIYQTPRYLVIGTGKKITLECSQTMGHDKMYWYQQDPGMELHLIHYSYGVNSTEKGDLSSESTVSRIRTEHFPLTLESARPSHTSQYLCASSEQRQGGNSPLHFGNGTRLTVT.